This T cell receptor (beta chain) originates from a study of cytomegalovirus exposure and HLA in healthy donors. The study ran its PCR with 60 Vbeta and 13 Jbeta primers. Per the authors' pipeline: The authors later counted tens of millions of unique TCR beta chains, some 12 million of them shared. Generated by immunoSEQ multiplex PCR, the TCRdb table keeps only in-frame clones and is missing some. D and trimming come from the DNA, and the V and J calls and clone size come from that table. The sample has under 70,000 clones, around 67% seen once. Findings of the study overall: Versus the roughly 640-donor mean, an Asian-associated ancestry cluster reportedly showed fewer N-insertions in a later analysis.

Regarding donors, all were healthy bone marrow donors. About this clone: The target antigen is unknown.

The receptor was isolated from a woman aged 30 to 39 in good health and CMV-seronegative. Material: PBMCs.

CDR3 sequence: CASSSGWNSPLHF. The CDR3, as DNA: TGTGCCAGCAGCTCAGGGTGGAATTCACCCCTCCACTTT. The chain combines TRBV7-2 with TRBJ1-6; D possibly corresponds to TRBD1 (5 bases). The CDR3 spans 13 residues. Germline loops: CDR1 SGHTA, CDR2 FQGNSA. Trimming removed 4 bases from V and 7 bases from J, with 8 bases in between.